This T cell receptor beta chain was identified in a study of CD8 T cells in Susac syndrome. Germline CDR1 reads SGHAT; CDR2 reads FQDESV (reference sequence). V was cut by 5 bases and J by 4 bases, with 39 bases left in between. This CDR3 is built from 22 residues. Random hexamers primed reverse transcription of 0.5 to 1 ug RNA. TCRdb re-called the immunoSEQ multiplex PCR reads through MiXCR, storing one row per CDR3 protein. The profile shows under 2,500 distinct CDR3 sequences, 69% of them singletons. Memory subsets were defined by CD27 and CD45RA staining for TEMRA sorting. This rearrangement joins TRBV11-1 to TRBJ2-7; D possibly corresponds to TRBD2 (7 bases). The sample comprised CD8+ TEMRA cells from PBMCs. Subset denoted: FACS-sorted terminally differentiated effector memory CD8+ T cells re-expressing CD45RA (CD8+ TEMRA). This TCR was sampled from a human donor with Susac syndrome. CDR3 sequence: CASSPVAGAEGVMAATSYEQYF. DNA of the CDR3: TGTGCCAGCAGCCCCGTTGCGGGGGCCGAAGGTGTTATGGCGGCCACATCTTACGAGCAGTACTTC.